A selection of T cell receptor beta chains follows, all from one sample in a study of CD8 T cells in ankylosing spondylitis. A single record per CDR3 protein comes from TCRdb applying MiXCR to the 5' RACE reads. The sample has 200,000 to 250,000 distinct CDR3 sequences, roughly a tenth seen once; the top ten hold roughly 23%. The source material was blood, either unsorted or a sorted T cell fraction (not recorded which). The receptor source for this set is a male donor with ankylosing spondylitis or in good health (not recorded which). CDR3s include the opening cysteine and the closing phenylalanine or tryptophan. D genes are given only for firm matches. Clone size is not always given. Where it is, it says once, few, many or a class for expanded clones.

TRBD1	many	TRBJ2-6	TRBV6-1	TGTGCCAGCACTGGGACAGGGGACTACTCTGGGGCCAACGTCCTGACTTTC	CASTGTGDYSGANVLTF
TRBD1	many	TRBJ2-2	TRBV7-9	TGTGCCAGCAGTAGTCCGGGACAGGAGAACACCGGGGAGCTGTTTTTT	CASSSPGQENTGELFF
NA	many	TRBJ1-2	TRBV15	TGTGCCACCAGCAGCGGAGGGCGAGGCTACACCTTC	CATSSGGRGYTF
NA	NA	TRBJ1-2	TRBV5-6	TGTGCCAGCAGCCCTACCGCGAGTAACTATGGCTACACCTTC	CASSPTASNYGYTF
TRBD1	NA	TRBJ2-5	TRBV20-1	TGCAGTGCTAGACCTCGGACAGGGGGCAGGGAGACCCAGTACTTC	CSARPRTGGRETQYF
NA	many	TRBJ2-5	TRBV12-3/TRBV12-4	TGTGCCAGCAGCCGGGGGGCGGTTATTCAAGAGACCCAGTACTTC	CASSRGAVIQETQYF
TRBD2	NA	TRBJ2-1	TRBV29-1	TGCAGCGTAGACCTTAGCGGGGGATACAATGAGCAGTTCTTC	CSVDLSGGYNEQFF
NA	many	TRBJ1-3	TRBV7-2	TGTGCCAGCAGCTCCCAGGGGCTAAGCTCTGGAAACACCATATATTTT	CASSSQGLSSGNTIYF
NA	few	TRBJ1-5	TRBV19	TGTGCCAGTAGTCCGGACAGACTTAGCAATCAGCCCCAGCATTTT	CASSPDRLSNQPQHF
TRBD1	many	TRBJ1-5	TRBV20-1	TGCAGTGCTAGAGCCAGGGGGGCGGTGAGCAATCAGCCCCAGCATTTT	CSARARGAVSNQPQHF
TRBD2	NA	TRBJ2-4	TRBV12-3/TRBV12-4	TGTGCCAGCAGTTCAACCGGGACTAGCGGGGTCAAAAACATTCAGTACTTC	CASSSTGTSGVKNIQYF
TRBD2	few	TRBJ2-1	TRBV20-1	TGCAGTGCTAGACCCCCTAGCGGGGGGGCTGGTGAGCAGTTCTTC	CSARPPSGGAGEQFF
TRBD2	many	TRBJ2-1	TRBV12-3/TRBV12-4	TGTGCCACCGTAGCGCTAGCGGGGGATGTAGGTGAGCAGTTCTTC	CATVALAGDVGEQFF
NA	NA	TRBJ2-1	TRBV5-1	TGCGCCAGCAGCTTGGAAGGAACCTATTACAATGAGCAGTTCTTC	CASSLEGTYYNEQFF
NA	many	TRBJ2-2	TRBV11-2	TGTGCCAGCAGGAGGGGACAGAACACCGGGGAGCTGTTTTTT	CASRRGQNTGELFF
TRBD2	many	TRBJ2-7	TRBV11-2	TGTGCCAGCAGCTTAGATATTAGCGGGGGGTCGAGCGGCTGGCAGTACTTC	CASSLDISGGSSGWQYF
NA	many	TRBJ2-3	TRBV24-1	TGTGCCACCAGTGACTCCCGCACAGATACGCAGTATTTT	CATSDSRTDTQYF
NA	many	TRBJ2-5	TRBV7-9	TGTGCCAGCAGCCTAAACATGGGCTTGGAGACCCAGTACTTC	CASSLNMGLETQYF
NA	many	TRBJ2-2	TRBV12-3/TRBV12-4	TGTGCCAGCACCCCTGGGGAGCTATACACCGGGGAGCTGTTTTTT	CASTPGELYTGELFF
NA	many	TRBJ2-7	TRBV12-3/TRBV12-4	TGTGCCAGCAGTTTAGCGCCCCACGGGCAGTACTTC	CASSLAPHGQYF
NA	many	TRBJ1-2	TRBV2	TGTGCCAGCAGTGTCTTGGGAAGCTACACCTTC	CASSVLGSYTF
NA	few	TRBJ2-6	TRBV6-5	TGTGCCAGCAGTTACTCAAAAGTGGGGGCCAACGTCCTGACTTTC	CASSYSKVGANVLTF
NA	many	TRBJ2-3	TRBV7-2	TGTGCCAGCAGCCCGAACCATAGCACAGATACGCAGTATTTT	CASSPNHSTDTQYF
TRBD1	many	TRBJ2-6	TRBV7-9	TGTGCCAGCACCGGACAGGGTTTAGAAGGGGCCAACGTCCTGACTTTC	CASTGQGLEGANVLTF
TRBD2	NA	TRBJ2-5	TRBV3-1	TGTGCCAGCAGCCGATCGGGGGGGACTAAGGAGGAGCCCCAGTACTTC	CASSRSGGTKEEPQYF
NA	NA	TRBJ2-2	TRBV6-1	TGTGCCAGCAGGGGCGGGGTTATTAGCACCGGGGAGCTGTTTTTT	CASRGGVISTGELFF
NA	many	TRBJ2-7	TRBV7-4	TGTGCCAGCACCCGGGCCAATCCCCCTCCCGAGCAGTACTTC	CASTRANPPPEQYF
NA	many	TRBJ2-3	TRBV20-1	TGCAGTGCTAGTGCGGGGGCGTTGGCGGATACGCAGTATTTT	CSASAGALADTQYF
NA	few	TRBJ2-1	TRBV7-9	TGTGCCAGCAGCCGACCCCTGGCGGAAACCTACAATGAGCAGTTCTTC	CASSRPLAETYNEQFF
NA	few	TRBJ1-1	TRBV12-3/TRBV12-4	TGTGCCAGCAGTTTAAGCGGGCTGGGGACTGAAGCTTTCTTT	CASSLSGLGTEAFF
NA	many	TRBJ2-3	TRBV7-8	TGTGCCAGCAGCTTAGGCCACCCCGGACAGAGCACAGATACGCAGTATTTT	CASSLGHPGQSTDTQYF
NA	few	TRBJ1-2	TRBV7-9	TGTGCCAGCGTTTTAACCCCTGACTATGGCTACACCTTC	CASVLTPDYGYTF
NA	many	TRBJ2-3	TRBV24-1	TGTGCCACCAGTGACAACAGGAACGGTCTCACAGATACGCAGTATTTT	CATSDNRNGLTDTQYF
NA	many	TRBJ1-1	TRBV7-9	TGTGCCAGCAGCTTATTGATAACAGTCACTGAAGCTTTCTTT	CASSLLITVTEAFF
TRBD2	few	TRBJ2-1	TRBV5-1	TGCGCCAGCAGCTTGGTCGCGGGGGGGCCCAGCAATGAGCAGTTCTTC	CASSLVAGGPSNEQFF
TRBD1	NA	TRBJ1-1	TRBV3-1	TGTGCCTCGGGACAGGGGATGGGTGAAGCTTTCTTT	CASGQGMGEAFF
TRBD1	many	TRBJ1-5	TRBV12-3/TRBV12-4	TGTGCCAGCAGTGACAGGGCCAATCAGCCCCAGCATTTT	CASSDRANQPQHF
TRBD1	many	TRBJ1-4	TRBV7-9	TGTGCCAGCAGCTTTGGAGACAGGGAGGGTGAAAAACTGTTTTTT	CASSFGDREGEKLFF
TRBD1	many	TRBJ1-4	TRBV29-1	TGCAGCGGCGGGACAGGATCCGAAAAACTGTTTTTT	CSGGTGSEKLFF
NA	many	TRBJ1-1	TRBV3-1	TGTGCCAGCAGCCATGTGGGGAACACTGAAGCTTTCTTT	CASSHVGNTEAFF
NA	many	TRBJ2-4	TRBV5-1	TGCGCCAGCAGCTGGGACGGGGGCCTAGCCAAAAACATTCAGTACTTC	CASSWDGGLAKNIQYF
TRBD1	few	TRBJ2-7	TRBV18	TGTGCCAGCTCACTATTCAGAGGGACAGAGGGGCACTACGAGCAGTACTTC	CASSLFRGTEGHYEQYF
NA	many	TRBJ1-3	TRBV20-1	TGCAGTGCTGAGGTTGGGGAGAGGGGAAACACCATATATTTT	CSAEVGERGNTIYF
NA	NA	TRBJ2-2	TRBV6-5	TGTGCCAGCAGTTATAGAACCACCCAGGACGGGGAGCTGTTTTTT	CASSYRTTQDGELFF
NA	many	TRBJ1-1	TRBV5-1	TGCGCCAGCAGCCCCGAGGGAACTGAAGCTTTCTTT	CASSPEGTEAFF
TRBD1	few	TRBJ2-5	TRBV5-6	TGTGCCAGCAGCTTGGGGGTGAAGACAGGGAGGACCCAGTACTTC	CASSLGVKTGRTQYF
TRBD1	NA	TRBJ1-2	TRBV20-1	TGCAGTGCTGGGACAGGGGCCCTCTATGGCGACACCTTC	CSAGTGALYGDTF
NA	many	TRBJ2-3	TRBV5-1	TGCGCCAGCTCTCGGGGGGACAAAAGGGATACGCAGTATTTT	CASSRGDKRDTQYF
NA	few	TRBJ1-4	TRBV7-8	TGTGCCAGCAGCCCAGGTCGTGGGGGGCTGGACAGCGAAAAACTGTTTTTT	CASSPGRGGLDSEKLFF
NA	many	TRBJ2-1	TRBV20-1	TGCAGTGCCAGTAAGTCTAGCACTGAGCAGTTCTTC	CSASKSSTEQFF
NA	many	TRBJ2-2	TRBV19	TGTGCCAGTATCATGGCGGGTGTGAACACCGGGGAGCTGTTTTTT	CASIMAGVNTGELFF
NA	many	TRBJ2-3	TRBV29-1	TGCAGCGTTGAGCAGTCCACAGATACGCAGTATTTT	CSVEQSTDTQYF
TRBD2	many	TRBJ2-7	TRBV20-1	TGCAGTGCTAGAGGGGGGGGTCCGGGTCACTACGAGCAGTACTTC	CSARGGGPGHYEQYF
TRBD1	many	TRBJ1-5	TRBV20-1	TGCAGTGCAGGGGGCAAGGGCAATCAGCCCCAGCATTTT	CSAGGKGNQPQHF
TRBD1	many	TRBJ1-5	TRBV29-1	TGCAGCGTTGTACAGGGGGCGGGGAGTAGCAATCAGCCCCAGCATTTT	CSVVQGAGSSNQPQHF
TRBD1	NA	TRBJ1-1	TRBV3-1	TGTGCCAGCAGCCAGGGACAGGGTACCACTGAAGCTTTCTTT	CASSQGQGTTEAFF
TRBD1	many	TRBJ2-5	TRBV29-1	TGCAGCGCGGACAGGACGGAGACCCAGTACTTC	CSADRTETQYF
NA	NA	TRBJ2-1	TRBV3-1	TGTGCCAGCAGCAAAGGCAATGAGCAGTTCTTC	CASSKGNEQFF
TRBD1	NA	TRBJ2-1	TRBV5-1	TGCGCCAGCAGCCCTGGACAGGGCATCAGGGAGCAGTTCTTC	CASSPGQGIREQFF